The T cell receptor beta chain described here comes from a study of T cell repertoires in cytomegalovirus infection (dated by TCRdb to between 2018 and 2021). For the wider study: Donor HLA type was relevant to the analysis, as public TCR beta signatures indicated carriage of CMV infection together with the matching HLA type. General findings and caveats noted by the study authors: In both this cohort and an independent cohort of some 350 donors, the cumulative frequency of public TCR beta family members distinguished carriers of CMV infection plus the relevant HLA type. The ex vivo response was dominated by HLA-C-restricted CMV-specific TCR beta clonotypes, which also provided the single most frequent clonotype in two of eight donors.

This sample was sequenced with an Illumina HiSeq 1500. The raw public data were reprocessed by TCRdb itself: fastp quality trimming at Q25, MiXCR clonotype calling, in-frame beta chains only. A single entry per CDR3 protein holds the most common genes and DNA from its merged rows. Across this sample there are some 220,000 distinct CDR3 sequences, with roughly an eighth seen only once. In total, the top ten clones hold 1.5% to 2% of the sample. The junction shows trimming of 4 bases on V and 6 bases on J, and the gene matches do not reach 10 bases of it. Its CDR3 holds 15 amino acids, cysteine through phenylalanine. The only DNA kept is the CDR3, 45 bases in frame from the first base. CDR1 DFQATT and CDR2 SNEGSKA were looked up in the germline V gene (reference sequence). A remark on this clonotype: What this receptor recognizes is not known. Base qualities are not recorded, but no much larger clone differs from it by a single base.

This sequence uses TRBV20-1 and TRBJ2-7, with 12 bases in between that match TRBD1. The sample taken for sequencing was PBMCs. This TCR came from a human donor in good health (CMV status not recorded). Some clones in this sample may be carry-over from other donors' samples. The nucleotide sequence reads TGCAGTGCTACCCCTCCGGGACAGGGGGCTTCCGAGCAGTACTTC. Translated, this is CSATPPGQGASEQYF.